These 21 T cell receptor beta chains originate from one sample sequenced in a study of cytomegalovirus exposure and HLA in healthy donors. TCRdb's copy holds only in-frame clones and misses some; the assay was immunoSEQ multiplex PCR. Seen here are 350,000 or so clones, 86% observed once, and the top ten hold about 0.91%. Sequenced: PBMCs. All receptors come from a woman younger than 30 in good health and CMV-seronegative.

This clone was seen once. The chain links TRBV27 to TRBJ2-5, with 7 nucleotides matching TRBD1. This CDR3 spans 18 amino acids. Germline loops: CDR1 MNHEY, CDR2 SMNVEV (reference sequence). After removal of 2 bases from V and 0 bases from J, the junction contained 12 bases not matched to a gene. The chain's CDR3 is CASSLTNPGQMYQETQYF. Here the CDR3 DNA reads TGTGCCAGCAGTTTAACAAACCCGGGACAGATGTACCAAGAGACCCAGTACTTC.

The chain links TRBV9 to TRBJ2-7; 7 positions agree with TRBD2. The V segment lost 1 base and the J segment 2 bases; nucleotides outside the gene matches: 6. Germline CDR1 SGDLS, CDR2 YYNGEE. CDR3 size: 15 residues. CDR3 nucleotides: TGTGCCAGCAGCGTATCCCCTAGCGGCACCTACGAGCAGTACTTC. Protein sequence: CASSVSPSGTYEQYF.

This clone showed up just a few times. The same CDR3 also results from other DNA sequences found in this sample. The CDR3 protein is CASSRGNTIYF. CDR3 DNA sequence: TGTGCCAGCAGCCGTGGAAACACCATATATTTT. The chain combines TRBV2 with TRBJ1-3; D gene ambiguous. This CDR3 contains 11 residues. The germline V gene encodes CDR1 SNHLY and CDR2 FYNNEI. The ends were cut back, 6 bases at V and 3 bases at J, with 3 bases in the middle.

The CDR3, as DNA: TGTGCCAGCTCACCAAACACAACTGGAAACACCATATATTTT. Its translation: CASSPNTTGNTIYF. The chain joins TRBV18 to TRBJ1-3; no firm D call. Looked up from germline, CDR1 is KGHSH and CDR2 is LQKENI. V dropped 2 bases and J dropped 2 bases, with 7 bases sitting between them. The CDR3 runs 14 residues.

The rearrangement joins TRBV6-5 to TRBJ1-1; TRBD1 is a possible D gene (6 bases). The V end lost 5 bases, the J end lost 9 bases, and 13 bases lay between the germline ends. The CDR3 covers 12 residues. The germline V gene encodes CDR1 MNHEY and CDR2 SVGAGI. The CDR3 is CASSLIRGQAFF. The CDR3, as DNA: TGTGCCAGCAGTCTCATCAGGGGCCAAGCTTTCTTT.

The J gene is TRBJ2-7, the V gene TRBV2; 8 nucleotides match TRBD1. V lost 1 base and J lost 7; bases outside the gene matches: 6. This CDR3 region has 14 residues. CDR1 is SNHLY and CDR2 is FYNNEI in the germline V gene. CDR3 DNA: TGTGCCAGCAGTGAAGGGCAGGGGGCGCGGGAGCAGTACTTC. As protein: CASSEGQGAREQYF.

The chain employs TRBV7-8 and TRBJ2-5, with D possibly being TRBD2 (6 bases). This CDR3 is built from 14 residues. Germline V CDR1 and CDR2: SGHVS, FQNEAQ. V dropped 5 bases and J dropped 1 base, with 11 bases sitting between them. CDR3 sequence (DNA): TGTGCCAGCAGCGGGGGGTGGCCCCAAGAGACCCAGTACTTC. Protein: CASSGGWPQETQYF.

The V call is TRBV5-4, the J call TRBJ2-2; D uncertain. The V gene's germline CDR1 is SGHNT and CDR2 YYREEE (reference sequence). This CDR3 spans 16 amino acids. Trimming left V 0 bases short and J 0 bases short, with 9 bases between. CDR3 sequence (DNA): TGTGCCAGCAGCTTGGGCGGATCCGCGAACACCGGGGAGCTGTTTTTT. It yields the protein CASSLGGSANTGELFF.

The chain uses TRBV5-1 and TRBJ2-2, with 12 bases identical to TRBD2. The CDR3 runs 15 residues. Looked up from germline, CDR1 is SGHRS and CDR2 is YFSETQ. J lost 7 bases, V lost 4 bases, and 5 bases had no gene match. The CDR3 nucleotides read TGCGCCAGCAGCCCACGACTAGCGGGAGTCGGGGAGCTGTTTTTT. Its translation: CASSPRLAGVGELFF.

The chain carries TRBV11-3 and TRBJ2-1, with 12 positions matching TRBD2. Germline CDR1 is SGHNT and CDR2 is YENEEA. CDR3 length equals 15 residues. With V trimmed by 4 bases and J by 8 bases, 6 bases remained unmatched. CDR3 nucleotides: TGTGCCAGCAGCTCAGGACTAGCGGGGACCCATGAGCAGTTCTTC. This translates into CASSSGLAGTHEQFF.

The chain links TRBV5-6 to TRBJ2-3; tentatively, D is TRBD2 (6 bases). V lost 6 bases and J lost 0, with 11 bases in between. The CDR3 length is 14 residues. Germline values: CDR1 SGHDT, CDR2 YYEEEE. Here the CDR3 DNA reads TGTGCCAGCACCTATAGCGGTAGCACAGATACGCAGTATTTT. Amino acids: CASTYSGSTDTQYF.

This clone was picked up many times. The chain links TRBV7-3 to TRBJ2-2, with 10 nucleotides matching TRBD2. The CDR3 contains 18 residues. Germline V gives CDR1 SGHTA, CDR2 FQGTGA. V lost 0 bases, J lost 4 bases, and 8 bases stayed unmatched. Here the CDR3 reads CASSLTAEREGITGELFF. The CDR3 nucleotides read TGTGCCAGCAGCTTAACCGCGGAGCGGGAGGGAATCACCGGGGAGCTGTTTTTT.

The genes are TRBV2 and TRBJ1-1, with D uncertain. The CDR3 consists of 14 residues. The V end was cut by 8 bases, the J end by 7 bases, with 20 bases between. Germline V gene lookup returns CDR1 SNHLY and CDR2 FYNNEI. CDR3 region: CASLTAGPSSEAFF. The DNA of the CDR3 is TGTGCCAGCCTCACTGCGGGCCCCTCGAGTGAAGCTTTCTTT.

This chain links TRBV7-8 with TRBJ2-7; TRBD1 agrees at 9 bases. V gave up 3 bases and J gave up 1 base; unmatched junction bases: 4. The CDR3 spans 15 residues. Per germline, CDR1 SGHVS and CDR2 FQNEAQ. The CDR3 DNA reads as TGTGCCAGCAGCTTGGCCGGGACAGGGTCCTACGAGCAGTACTTC. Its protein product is CASSLAGTGSYEQYF.

The CDR3 DNA reads TGTGCCAGCAGTGAAGGTACGAGGCGACAGGGATTGGCCCTCAGCGTCTACGAGCAGTACTTC. Residues: CASSEGTRRQGLALSVYEQYF. The chain has TRBV6-1 and TRBJ2-7; 7 bases match TRBD1. With V trimmed by 1 base and J by 3 bases, 24 bases remained unmatched. Germline V CDR1 and CDR2: MNHNS, SASEGT. The CDR3 has 21 residues.

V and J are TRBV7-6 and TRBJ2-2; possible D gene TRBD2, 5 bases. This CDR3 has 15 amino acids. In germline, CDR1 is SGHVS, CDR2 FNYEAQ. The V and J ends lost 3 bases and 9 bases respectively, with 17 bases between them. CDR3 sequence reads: CASSLRGSLGRELFF. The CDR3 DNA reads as TGTGCCAGCAGCTTGAGAGGGAGTTTGGGCCGGGAGCTGTTTTTT.

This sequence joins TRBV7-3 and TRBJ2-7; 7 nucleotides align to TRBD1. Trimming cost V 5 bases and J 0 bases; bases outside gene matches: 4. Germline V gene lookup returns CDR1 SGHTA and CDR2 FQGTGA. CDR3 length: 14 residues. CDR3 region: CASSPGQSSYEQYF. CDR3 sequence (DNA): TGTGCCAGCAGCCCGGGACAGTCCTCCTACGAGCAGTACTTC.

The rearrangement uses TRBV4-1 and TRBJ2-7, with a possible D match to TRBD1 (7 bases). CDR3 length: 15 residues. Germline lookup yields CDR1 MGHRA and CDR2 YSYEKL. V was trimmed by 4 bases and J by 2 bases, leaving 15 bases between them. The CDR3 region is CASSRGTALTYEQYF. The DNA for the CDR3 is TGCGCCAGCAGCCGCGGGACAGCCCTGACCTACGAGCAGTACTTC.

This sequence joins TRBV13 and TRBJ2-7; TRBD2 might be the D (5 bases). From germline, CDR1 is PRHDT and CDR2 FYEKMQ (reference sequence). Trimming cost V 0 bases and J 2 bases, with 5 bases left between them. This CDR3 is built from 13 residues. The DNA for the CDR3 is TGTGCCAGCAGCTTAGGGACTACCTACGAGCAGTACTTC. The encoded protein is CASSLGTTYEQYF.

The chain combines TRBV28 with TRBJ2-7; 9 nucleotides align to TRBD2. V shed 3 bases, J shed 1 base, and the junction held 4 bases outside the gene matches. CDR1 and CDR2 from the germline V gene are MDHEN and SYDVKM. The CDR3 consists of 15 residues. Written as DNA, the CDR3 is TGTGCCAGCAGTTTTCCAGCGGGAGGTTCCTACGAGCAGTACTTC. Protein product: CASSFPAGGSYEQYF.

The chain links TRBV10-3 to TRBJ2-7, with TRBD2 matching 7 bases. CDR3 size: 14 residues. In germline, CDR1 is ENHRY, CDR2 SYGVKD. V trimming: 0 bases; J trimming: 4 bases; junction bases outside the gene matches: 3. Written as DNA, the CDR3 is TGTGCCATCAGTGAGTCCCAGGGAGGGTACGAGCAGTACTTC. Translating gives CAISESQGGYEQYF.